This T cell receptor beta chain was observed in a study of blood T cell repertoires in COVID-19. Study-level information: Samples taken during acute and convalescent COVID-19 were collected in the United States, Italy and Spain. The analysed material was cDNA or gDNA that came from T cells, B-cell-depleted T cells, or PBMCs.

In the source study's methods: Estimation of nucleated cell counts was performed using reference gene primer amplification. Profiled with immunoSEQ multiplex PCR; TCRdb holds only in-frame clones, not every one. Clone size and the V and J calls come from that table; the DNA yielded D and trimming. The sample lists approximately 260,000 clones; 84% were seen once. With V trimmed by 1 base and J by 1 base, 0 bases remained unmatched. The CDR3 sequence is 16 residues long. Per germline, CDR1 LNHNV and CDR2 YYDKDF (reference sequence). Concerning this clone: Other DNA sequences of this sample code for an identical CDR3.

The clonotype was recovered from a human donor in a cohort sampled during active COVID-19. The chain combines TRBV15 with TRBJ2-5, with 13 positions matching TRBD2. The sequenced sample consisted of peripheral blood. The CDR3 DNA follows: TGTGCCACCAGCAGAGGGACTAGCGGGAGCCAAGAGACCCAGTACTTC. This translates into CATSRGTSGSQETQYF.